The 5 T cell receptor beta chains below come from one sample, sequenced in a study of cytomegalovirus exposure and HLA in healthy donors. 13 Jbeta primers and 60 Vbeta primers were used for the PCR. The table came from immunoSEQ multiplex PCR; TCRdb's copy has only in-frame clones and leaves some out. This table has about 130,000 clones, over 65% appearing once. Specimen: PBMCs. The receptor source for this set is a man aged 25 to 40 in good health and CMV-seropositive.

This chain connects TRBV7-6 to TRBJ1-2; D gene ambiguous. With 1 base removed from V and 1 base from J, the gap between germline ends came to 13 bases. Germline CDR1 SGHVS, CDR2 FNYEAQ. The CDR3 sequence is 16 residues long. The CDR3 region is CASSLGAPGYNYGYTF. For the CDR3, the DNA is TGTGCCAGCAGCTTAGGGGCACCCGGATATAACTATGGCTACACCTTC.

The chain is built from TRBV10-3 and TRBJ2-7; no definite D call. Trimming stripped 11 bases from V and 5 bases from J, with 13 bases between. The CDR3 covers 11 residues. Germline loops: CDR1 ENHRY, CDR2 SYGVKD. The CDR3 DNA sequence: TGTGCCTCCACCCTCGGAGACGAGCAGTACTTC. It is translated as CASTLGDEQYF.

This clone was seen more than once but under ten times. The CDR3 sequence: CASGETGRNQPQHF. The CDR3, as DNA: TGTGCCAGCGGAGAGACAGGCCGTAATCAGCCCCAGCATTTT. The chain couples TRBV2 to TRBJ1-5; a possible D gene is TRBD1 (6 bases). Trimming cost V 8 bases and J 4 bases, with 15 bases left between them. From germline, CDR1 is SNHLY and CDR2 FYNNEI. This CDR3 region has 14 residues.

This chain joins TRBV19 and TRBJ1-5, with 7 bases lining up with TRBD1. The CDR3 is 15 residues long. Trimming cost V 5 bases and J 5 bases; bases outside gene matches: 9. Germline CDR1 reads LNHDA; CDR2 reads SQIVND (reference sequence). The CDR3 spells CASSFTDRVDQPQHF. The DNA of the CDR3 is TGTGCCAGTAGTTTTACCGACAGGGTTGATCAGCCCCAGCATTTT.

The CDR3 DNA is TGTGCCAGTAGTTATGATCGGGACAGCTATGAAGCTTTCTTT. Its translation is CASSYDRDSYEAFF. This chain links TRBV19 with TRBJ1-1; TRBD1 aligns across 7 bases. The CDR3 is made up of 14 amino acids. CDR1 and CDR2 from the germline V gene are LNHDA and SQIVND (reference sequence). The V segment lost 5 bases and the J segment 7 bases; nucleotides outside the gene matches: 10.